A few counts support the clone carrying this TCR beta chain. Its specificity is unknown. Mismatch with germline at one junction end may stem from a read error. This specimen belongs to a study of response to subunit inactivated influenza vaccine. Study results and limitations: Every seasonal influenza vaccination brings in few new T cells, the authors suggested.

This CDR3 contains 13 residues. Germline CDR1 reads LGHDT; CDR2 reads YNNKEL (reference sequence). MiXCR, applied by TCRdb to the RT-PCR reads, yields one record per CDR3 protein. Of some 600,000 distinct CDR3 sequences in the sample, about 14% were seen once. The sample consisted of PBMCs from blood, taken around two weeks before vaccination. The chain couples TRBV3-1 to TRBJ2-1; D unresolved. The clonotype originates from a man in his forties or fifties who received an inactivated influenza vaccine. CDR3 nucleotide sequence: TGTGCCAGCAGCCAAGAGGGTGGAGAGCAATTCTGCTTC. Translating it yields CASSQEGGEQFCF.